The 18 T cell receptor beta chains below come from one sample, sequenced in a study of blood T cells in healthy people across ages. Sample-barcoded 5' priming and a J-beta primer mix drove a second PCR of about 7 to 12 cycles. TCRdb used MiXCR to reprocess the 5' RACE reads, holding one entry per CDR3 protein. The table lists some 920,000 distinct CDR3 sequences, roughly 51% of them singletons. Sequenced material: blood. Receptor source: a woman aged 55-69 years in good health.

The V gene is TRBV6-2 or TRBV6-3, the J gene TRBJ2-1; D might be TRBD1 (6 bases). CDR1 MNHEY and CDR2 SVGEGT come from the germline V gene. The CDR3 runs 15 residues. Between the trimmed V and J ends, which lost 0 bases and 2 bases, there was a span of 8 bases. Here the CDR3 DNA reads TGTGCCAGCAGTTACTCGAAGGGGGCCTACAATGAGCAGTTCTTC. Protein: CASSYSKGAYNEQFF.

V usage is TRBV3-1 and J usage is TRBJ2-6; 7 positions match TRBD2. V shed 1 base and J 0 bases; nucleotides not matched to a gene: 3. Germline V gene lookup returns CDR1 LGHDT and CDR2 YNNKEL (reference sequence). CDR3 length: 17 amino acids. The CDR3 reads CASSQAGGDSGANVLTF. As DNA, the CDR3 is TGTGCCAGCAGCCAAGCGGGAGGCGACTCTGGGGCCAACGTCCTGACTTTC.

This clonotype was recorded at least ten times. One end of the junction fails to match germline, which may point to a read error. The rearrangement joins TRBV5-1 to TRBJ2-3, with no clear D. The CDR3 has 12 amino acids. CDR1 SGHRS and CDR2 YFSETQ come from the germline V gene. The CDR3 protein is CASSLVGDTQYF. Here the CDR3 DNA reads TGTGCCAGCAGCTTAGTTGGGGATACGCAGTATTTT.

The chain uses TRBV25-1 and TRBJ2-3; tentatively, D is TRBD1 (6 bases). There are 18 residues in the CDR3. Germline CDR1 reads MGHDK; CDR2 reads SYGVNS. The germline V and J ends were trimmed by 7 bases and 6 bases, with 29 bases remaining between them. The CDR3 DNA is TGTGCCAGCACTGAGGGGGTCGCGCAGGGATTGTCCGACGATACGCAGTATTTT. Its translation: CASTEGVAQGLSDDTQYF.

The CDR3 bases are TGTGCCAGCAGGAGGGGGACCCAAGAGACCCAGTACTTC. Protein: CASRRGTQETQYF. This chain links TRBV7-9 with TRBJ2-5, with D tentatively TRBD1 (6 bases). This CDR3 has 13 amino acids. The V gene's germline CDR1 is SEHNR and CDR2 FQNEAQ (reference sequence). V was pared by 6 bases and J by 1 base, with 9 bases between. The full variable domain, in which reference TRBV7-9 and TRBJ2-5 provide the parts outside the CDR3, is DTGVSQNPRHKITKRGQNVTFRCDPISEHNRLYWYRQTLGQGPEFLTYFQNEAQLEKSRLLSDRFSAERPKGSFSTLEIQRTEQGDSAMYLCASRRGTQETQYFGPGTRLLVL.

This chain joins TRBV27 and TRBJ1-1; D unclear. With 5 bases removed from V and 4 bases from J, the gap between germline ends came to 14 bases. Germline values: CDR1 MNHEY, CDR2 SMNVEV (reference sequence). The CDR3 totals 14 residues. The CDR3 sequence: CASSQGSSGTEAFF. The CDR3 nucleotides are TGTGCCAGCAGTCAAGGGTCATCAGGCACTGAAGCTTTCTTT.

This chain connects TRBV6-6 to TRBJ1-6, with D maybe TRBD1 (6 bases). The V end lost 6 bases, the J end lost 3 bases, and 15 bases lay between the germline ends. This CDR3 is built from 16 residues. The germline gives CDR1 MNHNY, CDR2 SVGAGI (reference sequence). The CDR3 DNA follows: TGTGCCAGCAGCCGCTCTGAGGACAGCTATAATTCACCCCTCCACTTT. As protein: CASSRSEDSYNSPLHF.

The chain joins TRBV10-2 to TRBJ2-3, with D perhaps TRBD2 (5 bases). V lost 3 bases and J 4 bases, leaving 17 bases between the germline ends. This CDR3 contains 16 residues. Per the germline V gene, CDR1 is WSHSY and CDR2 is SAAADI. The CDR3 DNA reads TGCGCCAGCAGTGATTCTCCCCGGGGTTTCGCAGATACGCAGTATTTT. It codes for CASSDSPRGFADTQYF.

In its sample, this clonotype was seen a few times. V usage is TRBV7-2 and J usage is TRBJ2-3; 7 positions agree with TRBD1. CDR1 and CDR2 (germline): SGHTA, FQGNSA. Trimming at V came to 3 bases and at J to 5 bases, leaving 11 bases not matched to a gene. There are 16 residues in the CDR3. CDR3 in amino acids: CASSLQTGMVQDTQYF. CDR3 DNA sequence: TGTGCCAGCAGCTTGCAGACAGGGATGGTTCAAGATACGCAGTATTTT.

A word on this clonotype: Compared with germline, one end of the junction differs, possibly owing to a read error. The V and J genes are TRBV7-6 and TRBJ1-2; D might be TRBD1 (5 bases). CDR1 and CDR2 (germline): SGHVS, FNYEAQ. The CDR3 is 16 residues long. Here the CDR3 reads CASSLAEFRDGYGYTF. The CDR3 DNA is TGTGCCAGCAGCCTAGCGGAGTTCAGGGACGGCTATGGCTACACCTTC.

The DNA of the CDR3 is TGTGCCAGCACGACCCCGACCACAGATACGCAGTATTTT. Translating it yields CASTTPTTDTQYF. The chain uses TRBV7-9 and TRBJ2-3; D is unresolved. This CDR3 region has 13 residues. Germline CDR1 SEHNR, CDR2 FQNEAQ (reference sequence). V lost 7 bases, J lost 2 bases, and 10 bases lay in between.

The chain is built from TRBV12-3 or TRBV12-4 and TRBJ2-5; 7 bases fit TRBD1. The CDR3 loop spans 15 amino acids. After removal of 4 bases from V and 7 bases from J, the junction contained 12 bases not matched to a gene. The CDR3 DNA is TGTGCCAGCAGTTCCCGACAGGGTGGGATCGGGACCCAGTACTTC. This encodes CASSSRQGGIGTQYF.

Ten or more counts support this clonotype. The CDR3 loop reads CSVGPSDYEQYF. In nucleotides, the CDR3 is TGCAGCGTTGGACCTAGTGACTACGAGCAGTACTTC. The chain links TRBV29-1 to TRBJ2-7; no clear D gene. Per germline, CDR1 SQVTM and CDR2 ANQGSEA. The CDR3 covers 12 residues. The ends were cut back, 4 bases at V and 3 bases at J, with 10 bases in the middle.

This chain connects TRBV10-3 to TRBJ2-5, with 9 bases lining up with TRBD2. J was trimmed by 9 bases and V by 3 bases; bases with no gene match: 11. The V gene's germline CDR1 is ENHRY and CDR2 SYGVKD. The CDR3 has 15 amino acids. The chain's CDR3 is CAISDRTSAEGAQYF. The CDR3 coding sequence is TGTGCCATCAGTGATAGGACTAGCGCGGAAGGGGCCCAGTACTTC.

J is TRBJ2-7 and V is TRBV5-1; D is possibly TRBD2 (5 bases). The CDR3 is 13 residues long. The V and J ends lost 5 bases and 3 bases respectively, with 12 bases between them. Germline V gene sequence: CDR1 SGHRS, CDR2 YFSETQ. The CDR3, as DNA: TGCGCCAGCAGAACCAGCGGAAACTACGAGCAGTACTTC. Translation: CASRTSGNYEQYF.

The V call is TRBV29-1, the J call TRBJ2-5; D could derive from TRBD1 or TRBD2 (6 bases each). V was pared by 7 bases and J by 5 bases, with 14 bases between. Germline V CDR1 and CDR2: SQVTM, ANQGSEA. This CDR3 region has 12 residues. The CDR3 DNA reads TGCAGCGCTTCGATCGGGGGCGAGACCCAGTACTTC. Protein sequence: CSASIGGETQYF.

The J gene is TRBJ2-1, the V gene TRBV6-4; no firm D call. Trimming removed 8 bases at V and 8 bases at J, with 13 bases between. The CDR3 sequence is 12 residues long. CDR1 is MRHNA and CDR2 is SNTAGT in the germline V gene. CDR3 loop: CASRIVSHEQFF. As DNA, the CDR3 is TGTGCCAGCCGGATTGTCTCCCATGAGCAGTTCTTC.

Concerning this clonotype: A much larger clone is a single base away; this may be a read error. The V and J genes are TRBV7-2 and TRBJ2-7, with a weak D call TRBD2 (6 bases). The germline V gene encodes CDR1 SGHTA and CDR2 FQGNSA. CDR3 length: 14 amino acids. Trimming took 5 bases from V and 6 from J, leaving 17 bases between them. CDR3 DNA: TGTGCCAGCAGCCCTGGGGCTAGCGCCGGCGAGCAGTACTTC. It yields the protein CASSPGASAGEQYF.